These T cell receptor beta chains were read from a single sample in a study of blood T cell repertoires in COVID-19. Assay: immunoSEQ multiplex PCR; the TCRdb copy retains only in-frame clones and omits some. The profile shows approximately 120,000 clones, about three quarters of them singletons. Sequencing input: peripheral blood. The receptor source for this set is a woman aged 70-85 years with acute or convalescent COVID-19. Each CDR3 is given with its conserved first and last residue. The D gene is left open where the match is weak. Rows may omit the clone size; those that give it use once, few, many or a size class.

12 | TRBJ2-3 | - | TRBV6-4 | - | TGTGCCAGCAGAATAAGCACAGATACGCAGTATTTT | CASRISTDTQYF
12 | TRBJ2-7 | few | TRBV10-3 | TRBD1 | TGTGCCATCAGTGAGGACAGGGGCGAGCAGTACTTC | CAISEDRGEQYF
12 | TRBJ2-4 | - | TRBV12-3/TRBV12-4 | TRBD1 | TGTGCCAGCAGGGGACAGGGAAACATTCAGTACTTC | CASRGQGNIQYF
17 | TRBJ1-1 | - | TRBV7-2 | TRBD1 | TGTGCCAGCAGCTTAGATTTCCCAGGGGGCGGGAGCACTGAAGCTTTCTTT | CASSLDFPGGGSTEAFF
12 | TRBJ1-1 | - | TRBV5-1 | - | TGCGCCAGCAGCACCGGCAGGACTGAAGCTTTCTTT | CASSTGRTEAFF
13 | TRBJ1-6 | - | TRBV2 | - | TGTGCCAGCAGTGCAGGGTCCAATTCACCCCTCCACTTT | CASSAGSNSPLHF
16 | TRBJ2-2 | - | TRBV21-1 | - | TGTGCCAGCACTCGAGCGGGAGGGCCCGGCACCGGGGAGCTGTTTTTT | CASTRAGGPGTGELFF
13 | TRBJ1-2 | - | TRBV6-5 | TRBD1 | TGTGCCAGCAGCTTGGGACAGGTCTATGGCTACACCTTC | CASSLGQVYGYTF
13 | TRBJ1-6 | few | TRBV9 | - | TGTGCCAGCAGCGTAAGCCATAATTCACCCCTCCACTTT | CASSVSHNSPLHF
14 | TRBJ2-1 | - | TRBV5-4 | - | TGTGCCAGCAGCCCACAACTATCGGGAAATGAGCAGTTCTTC | CASSPQLSGNEQFF
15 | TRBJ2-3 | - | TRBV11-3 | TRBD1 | TGTGCCAGCAGCCGGGACAGGGCGAGCACAGATACGCAGTATTTT | CASSRDRASTDTQYF
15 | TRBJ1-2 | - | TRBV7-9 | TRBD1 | TGTGCCAGCAGCTTCAGACAGGGGGAAAACTATGGCTACACCTTC | CASSFRQGENYGYTF
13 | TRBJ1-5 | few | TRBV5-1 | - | TGCGCCAGCAGCCAGGGCCTCGATCAGCCCCAGCATTTT | CASSQGLDQPQHF
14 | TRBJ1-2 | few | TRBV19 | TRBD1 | TGTGCCAGTAGTCTTCAACAGGGGGCGGGCGGCTACACCTTC | CASSLQQGAGGYTF
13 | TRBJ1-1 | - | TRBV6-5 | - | TGTGCCAGCAGAGAGACCTATGAGGCTGAAGCTTTCTTT | CASRETYEAEAFF
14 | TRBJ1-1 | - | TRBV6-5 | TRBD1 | TGTGCCAGCAGTTTCGACAGGGGGGCCACTGAAGCTTTCTTT | CASSFDRGATEAFF
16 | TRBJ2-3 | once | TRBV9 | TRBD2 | TGTGCCAGCAGCGTAGCCCCCCTAGCGGGGATGGATACGCAGTATTTT | CASSVAPLAGMDTQYF
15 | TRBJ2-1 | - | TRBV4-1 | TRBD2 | TGCGCCAGCAGCCAAGGCGTTGGGGGGGACAATGAGCAGTTCTTC | CASSQGVGGDNEQFF
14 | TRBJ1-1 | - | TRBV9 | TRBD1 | TGTGCCAGCAGCGCCTCAGGGGGCGGGGGCGAGGCTTTCTTT | CASSASGGGGEAFF
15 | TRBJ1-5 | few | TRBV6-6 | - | TGTGCCAGCAGTTACTCGAGCTGGGGGGAGGAGCCCCAGCATTTT | CASSYSSWGEEPQHF
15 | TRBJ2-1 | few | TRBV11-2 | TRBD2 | TGTGCCAGCAGCGCGGGACTAGCGCTTTACAATGAGCAGTTCTTC | CASSAGLALYNEQFF
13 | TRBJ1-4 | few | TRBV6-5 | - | TGTGCCAGCAGAGAGTTTAGTAGTGAAAAACTGTTTTTT | CASREFSSEKLFF
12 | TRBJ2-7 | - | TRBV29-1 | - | TGCAGCGCCGGAACAGAGTTCTACGAGCAGTACTTC | CSAGTEFYEQYF
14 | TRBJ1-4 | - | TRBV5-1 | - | TGCGCCAGCAGCGGGGCAGGGAGGAATGAAAAACTGTTTTTT | CASSGAGRNEKLFF
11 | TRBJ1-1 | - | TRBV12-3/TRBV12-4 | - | TGTGCCAGCAGTTTCGGCACTGAAGCTTTCTTT | CASSFGTEAFF
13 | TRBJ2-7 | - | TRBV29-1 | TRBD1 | TGCAGCGCCAGGGACAGGGGGTGGAACGAGCAGTACTTC | CSARDRGWNEQYF
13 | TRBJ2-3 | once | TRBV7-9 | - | TGTGCCAGCAGCTCCTCGGGATCTGATACGCAGTATTTT | CASSSSGSDTQYF
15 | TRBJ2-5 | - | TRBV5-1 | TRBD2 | TGCGCCAGCAGACTCGGCGGGGGGGCGCGGGAGACCCAGTACTTC | CASRLGGGARETQYF
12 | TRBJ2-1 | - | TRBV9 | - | TGTGCCAGCAGCGTACAGGGCGATGAGCAGTTCTTC | CASSVQGDEQFF
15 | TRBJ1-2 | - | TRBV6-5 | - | TGTGCCAGCAGCGAGGACAGAACCAATAACTATGGCTACACCTTC | CASSEDRTNNYGYTF
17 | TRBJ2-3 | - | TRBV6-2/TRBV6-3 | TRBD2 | TGTGCCAGCAGCCCCGGGACTAGCGTTTGGAGCACAGATACGCAGTATTTT | CASSPGTSVWSTDTQYF
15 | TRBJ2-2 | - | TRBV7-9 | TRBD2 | TGTGCCAGCAGCCTAGCGGGAGTTTTGACCGGGGAGCTGTTTTTT | CASSLAGVLTGELFF
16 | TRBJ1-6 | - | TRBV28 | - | TGTGCCAGCAGTTTAGTTAGGAGCTCCTATAATTCACCCCTCCACTTT | CASSLVRSSYNSPLHF
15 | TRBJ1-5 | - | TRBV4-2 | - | TGTGCCAGCAGCCAGGATCCGGGGAACAATCAGCCCCAGCATTTT | CASSQDPGNNQPQHF
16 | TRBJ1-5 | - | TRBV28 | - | TGTGCCAGCAGTTTATTTCGGATTCGGAGGGATCAGCCCCAGCATTTT | CASSLFRIRRDQPQHF
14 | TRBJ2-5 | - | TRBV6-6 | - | TGTGCCAGCAGTTACTCGGCTGGACTAGAGACCCAGTACTTC | CASSYSAGLETQYF
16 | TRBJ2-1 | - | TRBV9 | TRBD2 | TGTGCCAGCAGCCCCCGGGAGGGTAGCGGAAGCTATGAGCAGTTCTTC | CASSPREGSGSYEQFF
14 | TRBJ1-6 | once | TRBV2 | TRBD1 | TGTGCCAGCATAGAGACAGGGGGCGCCTCACCCCTCCACTTT | CASIETGGASPLHF
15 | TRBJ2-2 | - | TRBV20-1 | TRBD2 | TGCAGTGCTAGTCGGACTAGCGGGAGCACCGGGGAGCTGTTTTTT | CSASRTSGSTGELFF